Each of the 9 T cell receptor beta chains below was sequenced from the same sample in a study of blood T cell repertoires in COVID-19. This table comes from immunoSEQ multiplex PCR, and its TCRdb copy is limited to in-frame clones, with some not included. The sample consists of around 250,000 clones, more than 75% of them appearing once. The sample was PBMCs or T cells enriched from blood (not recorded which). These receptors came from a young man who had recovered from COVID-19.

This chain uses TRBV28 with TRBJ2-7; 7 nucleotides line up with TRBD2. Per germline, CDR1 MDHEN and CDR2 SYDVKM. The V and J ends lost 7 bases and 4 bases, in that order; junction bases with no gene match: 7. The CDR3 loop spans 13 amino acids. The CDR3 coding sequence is TGTGCCAGCACCAGCGGGGAGAGATACGAGCAGTACTTC. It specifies CASTSGERYEQYF.

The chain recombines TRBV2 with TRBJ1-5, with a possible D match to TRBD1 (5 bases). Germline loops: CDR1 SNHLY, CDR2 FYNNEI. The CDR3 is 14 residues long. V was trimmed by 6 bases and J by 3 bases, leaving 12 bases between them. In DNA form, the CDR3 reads TGTGCCAGCAGGGGCAGGGCCTACAATCAGCCCCAGCATTTT. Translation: CASRGRAYNQPQHF.

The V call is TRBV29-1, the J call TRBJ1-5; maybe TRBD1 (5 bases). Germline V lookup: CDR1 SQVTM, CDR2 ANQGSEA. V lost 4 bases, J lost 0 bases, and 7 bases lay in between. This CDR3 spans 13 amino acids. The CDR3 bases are TGCAGCGTTGCGACAGATAGCAATCAGCCCCAGCATTTT. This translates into CSVATDSNQPQHF.

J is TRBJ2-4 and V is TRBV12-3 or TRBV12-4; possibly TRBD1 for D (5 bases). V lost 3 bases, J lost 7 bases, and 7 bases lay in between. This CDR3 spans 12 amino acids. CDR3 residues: CASSFNRNIQYF. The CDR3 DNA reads TGTGCCAGCAGTTTCAACAGGAACATTCAGTACTTC.

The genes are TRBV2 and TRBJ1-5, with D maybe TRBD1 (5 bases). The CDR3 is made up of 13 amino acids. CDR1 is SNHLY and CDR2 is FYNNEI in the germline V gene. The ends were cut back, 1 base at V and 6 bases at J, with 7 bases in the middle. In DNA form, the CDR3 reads TGTGCCAGCAGTGAAGAACAGGCTCAGCCCCAGCATTTT. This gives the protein CASSEEQAQPQHF.

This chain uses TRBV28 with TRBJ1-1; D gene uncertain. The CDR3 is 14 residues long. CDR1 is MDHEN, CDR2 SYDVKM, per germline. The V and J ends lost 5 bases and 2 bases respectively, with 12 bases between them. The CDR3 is CASSIRSTNTEAFF. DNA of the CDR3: TGTGCCAGCAGTATACGATCTACTAACACTGAAGCTTTCTTT.

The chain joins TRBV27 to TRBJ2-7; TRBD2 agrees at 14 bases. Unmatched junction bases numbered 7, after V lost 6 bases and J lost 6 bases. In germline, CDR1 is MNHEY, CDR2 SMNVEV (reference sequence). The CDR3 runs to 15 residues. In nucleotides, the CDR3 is TGTGCCAGCAGACCGGGGACTAGCGGGGGTGGCGAGCAGTACTTC. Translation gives CASRPGTSGGGEQYF.

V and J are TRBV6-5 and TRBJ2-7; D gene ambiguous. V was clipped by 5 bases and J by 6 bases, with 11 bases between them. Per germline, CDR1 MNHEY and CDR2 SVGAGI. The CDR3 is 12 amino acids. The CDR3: CASSPLGSEQYF. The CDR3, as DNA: TGTGCCAGCAGTCCCCTAGGCTCCGAGCAGTACTTC.

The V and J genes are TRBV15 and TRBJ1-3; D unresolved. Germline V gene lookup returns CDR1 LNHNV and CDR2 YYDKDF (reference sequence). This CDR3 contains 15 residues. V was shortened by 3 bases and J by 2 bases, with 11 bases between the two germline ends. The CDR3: CATSSLTGTGNTIYF. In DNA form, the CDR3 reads TGTGCCACCAGCAGTCTCACCGGTACTGGAAACACCATATATTTT. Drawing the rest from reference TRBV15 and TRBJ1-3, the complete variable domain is DAMVIQNPRYQVTQFGKPVTLSCSQTLNHNVMYWYQQKSSQAPKLLFHYYDKDFNNEADTPDNFQSRRPNTSFCFLDIRSPGLGDTAMYLCATSSLTGTGNTIYFGEGSWLTVV.